This TCR beta chain emerged from a study of T cell responses to AZD1222 COVID-19 vaccine. With respect to this clone: What it recognizes is unknown.

This table comes from immunoSEQ multiplex PCR, and its TCRdb copy is limited to in-frame clones, with some not included. Seen here are about 120,000 clones, 90% observed once, and the top ten hold 7.2%. Study conclusions and caveats: Baseline seropositives among AZD1222 recipients totaled only 5 to 7.

Germline V CDR1 and CDR2: LNHDA, SQIVND (reference sequence). The CDR3 sequence is 14 residues long. Trimming shortened V by 6 bases and J by 0 bases, and 11 bases separated the two germline ends. This receptor was taken from an adult in good health. The rearrangement uses TRBV19 and TRBJ1-1; TRBD1 is a possible D gene (6 bases). The sequenced sample was peripheral blood, obtained on day 0 of AZD1222 vaccination. In DNA, the CDR3 is TGTGCCAGTAGATCGGGACACTTGAACACTGAAGCTTTCTTT. The encoded protein is CASRSGHLNTEAFF.